This T cell receptor beta chain was sequenced in a study of cytomegalovirus exposure and HLA in healthy donors. This clone was observed a single time. Both 60 Vbeta primers and 13 Jbeta primers went into the PCR. This table comes from immunoSEQ multiplex PCR, and its TCRdb copy is limited to in-frame clones, with some not included. The sample carries hundreds of thousands of clones, around four fifths recorded once. The V gene lost 2 bases and the J gene lost 8 bases, with 12 bases spanning the gap. The germline V gene encodes CDR1 GTSNPN and CDR2 SVGIG (reference sequence). CDR3 length equals 12 residues.

The receptor comes from a boy aged 2-15 years in good health and CMV-seronegative. Material: PBMCs. The chain combines TRBV30 with TRBJ1-1, with a weak D call TRBD1 (5 bases). The CDR3 bases are TGTGCCTGGAGTCCCCAGGGTGGCGAAGCTTTCTTT. It is translated as CAWSPQGGEAFF.